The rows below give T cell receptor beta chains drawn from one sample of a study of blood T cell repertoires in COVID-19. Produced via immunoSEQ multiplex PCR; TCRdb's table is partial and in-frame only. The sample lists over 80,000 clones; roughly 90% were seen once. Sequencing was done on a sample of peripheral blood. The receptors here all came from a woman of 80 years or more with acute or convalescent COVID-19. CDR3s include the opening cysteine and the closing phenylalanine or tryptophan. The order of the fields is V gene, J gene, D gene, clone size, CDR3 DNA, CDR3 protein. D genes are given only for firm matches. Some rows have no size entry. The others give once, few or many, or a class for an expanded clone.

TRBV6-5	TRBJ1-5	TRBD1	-	TGTGCCAGCAGTTACTCATCAGGGGGCTTAAATCAGCCCCAGCATTTT	CASSYSSGGLNQPQHF
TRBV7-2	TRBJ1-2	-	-	TGTGCCAGCAGCCCAACGAGGTGGACAGTCTATGGCTACACCTTC	CASSPTRWTVYGYTF
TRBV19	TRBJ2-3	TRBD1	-	TGTGCCAGTAGTCCAAACAGGGACAGGGGTCATACGCAGTATTTT	CASSPNRDRGHTQYF
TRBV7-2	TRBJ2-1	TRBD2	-	TGTGCCAGCAGCTTAGAGGGACTAGCGGGGGGGCGCCGGCGTGAGCAGTTCTTC	CASSLEGLAGGRRREQFF
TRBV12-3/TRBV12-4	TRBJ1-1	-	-	TGTGCCAGCAGTTTCTACGAGAACACTGAAGCTTTCTTT	CASSFYENTEAFF
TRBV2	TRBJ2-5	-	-	TGTGCCAGCTCTTTTTACCAAGAGACCCAGTACTTC	CASSFYQETQYF
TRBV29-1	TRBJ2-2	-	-	TGCAGCGTCGACAGGGACTCGACCGGGGAGCTGTTTTTT	CSVDRDSTGELFF
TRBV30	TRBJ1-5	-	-	TGTGCCTGGGCTGACAGTAGCAATCAGCCCCAGCATTTT	CAWADSSNQPQHF
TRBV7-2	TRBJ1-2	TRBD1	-	TGTGCCAGCAGCTTAGGACAGGGCCTTGAATATGGCTACACCTTC	CASSLGQGLEYGYTF
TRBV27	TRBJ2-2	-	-	TGTGCCAGCAGTTTATCTGGGCCGAACACCGGGGAGCTGTTTTTT	CASSLSGPNTGELFF
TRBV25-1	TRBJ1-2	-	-	TGTGCCAGCAGGTCCCAGGGGCAGAATGGCTACACCTTC	CASRSQGQNGYTF
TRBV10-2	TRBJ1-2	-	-	TGCGCCAGCGGAGAGAGAGACCTCCTTTTAAACTATGGCTACACCTTC	CASGERDLLLNYGYTF
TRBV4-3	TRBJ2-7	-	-	TGCGCCAGCAGCCAAGATGTCGGTCCCTACGAGCAGTACTTC	CASSQDVGPYEQYF
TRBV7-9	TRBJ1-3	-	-	TGTGCCAGCAGCTTAGAGACACTTCTCTCTGGAAACACCATATATTTT	CASSLETLLSGNTIYF
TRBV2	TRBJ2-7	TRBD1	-	TGTGCCACAAACACAGGGGGGAGCTCCTACGAGCAGTACTTC	CATNTGGSSYEQYF
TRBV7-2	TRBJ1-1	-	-	TGTGCCAGCAGGAGAAATGGAGGGAACACTGAAGCTTTCTTT	CASRRNGGNTEAFF
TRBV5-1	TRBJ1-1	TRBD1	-	TGCGCCAGCAGCACAGGGACAGGGACCTGGGAAGCTTTCTTT	CASSTGTGTWEAFF
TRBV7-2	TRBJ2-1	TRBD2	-	TGTGCCAGCAGCGGGTCTAGCGGGAGGAGAGGGGCCTACAATGAGCAGTTCTTC	CASSGSSGRRGAYNEQFF
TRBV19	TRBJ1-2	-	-	TGTGCCAGTTCCCCCGACTCGGTGGTTGCTAGGGGCTACACCTTC	CASSPDSVVARGYTF
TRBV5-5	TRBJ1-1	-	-	TGTGCCAGCAGCTTCGGCCGGGAGGGGGAGAAAGCTTTCTTT	CASSFGREGEKAFF
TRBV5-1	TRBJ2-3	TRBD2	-	TGCGCCACGACTAGCGGGACAGGAGATACGCAGTATTTT	CATTSGTGDTQYF
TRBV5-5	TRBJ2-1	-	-	TGTGCCAGCAGCTTGGAAGTCGTGGGGGCCTTTACCCGGTGGAATGAGCAGTTCTTC	CASSLEVVGAFTRWNEQFF
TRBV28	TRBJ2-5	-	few	TGTGCCAGCAGTTTGGAAGGGGACTCCCACCAAGAGACCCAGTACTTC	CASSLEGDSHQETQYF
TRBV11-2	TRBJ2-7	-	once	TGTGCCAGCAGCTTAGACACCTACGAGCAGTACTTC	CASSLDTYEQYF
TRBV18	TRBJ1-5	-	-	TGTGCCAGCTCACCAGAGTACGGGAATCAGCCCCAGCATTTT	CASSPEYGNQPQHF
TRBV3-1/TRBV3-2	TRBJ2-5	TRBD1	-	TGTGCCAGCAGCCATTGGGACAGGGTCCAAGAGACCCAGTACTTC	CASSHWDRVQETQYF
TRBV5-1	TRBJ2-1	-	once	TGCGCCAGCAGCTTGGATTCGGCGGGTAGCTCCTACAATGAGCAGTTCTTC	CASSLDSAGSSYNEQFF
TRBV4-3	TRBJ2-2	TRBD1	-	TGCGCCAGCAGCCAAGATGCGAGGGGGCCACCGAACACCGGGGAGCTGTTTTTT	CASSQDARGPPNTGELFF
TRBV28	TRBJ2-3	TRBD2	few	TGTGCCACTTCATTCATACTAGCGGAGAGCACAGATACGCAGTATTTT	CATSFILAESTDTQYF
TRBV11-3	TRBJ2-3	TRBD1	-	TGTGCCAGCAGCTTCGGACAGGGGAGCACAGATACGCAGTATTTT	CASSFGQGSTDTQYF
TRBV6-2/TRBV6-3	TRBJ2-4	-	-	TGTGCCAGCAGTTACCCAAACAGGGGGGGTATTCAGTACTTC	CASSYPNRGGIQYF
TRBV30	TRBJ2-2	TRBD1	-	TGTGCCTGGAGTGCCTTCGACAGGGGAACCGGGGAGCTGTTTTTT	CAWSAFDRGTGELFF
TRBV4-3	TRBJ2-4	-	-	TGCGCCAGCAGCCAGCAGACTCGTAGCATTCAGTACTTC	CASSQQTRSIQYF
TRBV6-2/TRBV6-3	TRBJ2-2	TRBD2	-	TGTGCCAGCAGTTACTCCGGACTAGCGGGAGGACGGAACACCGGGGAGCTGTTTTTT	CASSYSGLAGGRNTGELFF
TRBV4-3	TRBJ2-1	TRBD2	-	TGCGCCAGCAGCCAGTTAGCGGGAGGGCCTTCCAATGAGCAGTTCTTC	CASSQLAGGPSNEQFF
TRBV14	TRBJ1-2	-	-	TGTGCCAGCAGCCAAGACGGGGTGGGCTACACCTTC	CASSQDGVGYTF
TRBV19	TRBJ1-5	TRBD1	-	TGTGCCAGTAGACCGGGACAGGTACTATATAGCAATCAGCCCCAGCATTTT	CASRPGQVLYSNQPQHF
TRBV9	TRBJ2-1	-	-	TGTGCCAGCAGCGTCTCTTCTACTAGCTTTGGTGAGCAGTTCTTC	CASSVSSTSFGEQFF
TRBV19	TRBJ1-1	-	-	TGTGCCAGTAGTATGACAGGACCTGGGGAGGCTTTCTTT	CASSMTGPGEAFF
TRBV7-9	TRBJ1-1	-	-	TGTGCCAGCAGCTTAGAACCACAATATAACACTGAAGCTTTCTTT	CASSLEPQYNTEAFF
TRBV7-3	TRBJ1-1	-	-	TGTGCCAGCAGCTTAGCAGGGAGGGACACTGAAGCTTTCTTT	CASSLAGRDTEAFF
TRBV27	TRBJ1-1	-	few	TGTGCCAGCAGTCGCCTCCGGGTCACTGAAGCTTTCTTT	CASSRLRVTEAFF
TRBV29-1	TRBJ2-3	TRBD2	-	TGCAGCGTTGAAGCCGCCCTTCGGGGGGGGCGCGATACGCAGTATTTT	CSVEAALRGGRDTQYF
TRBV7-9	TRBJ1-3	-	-	TGTGCCAGCAGCTACCCCGGCGGGGGTCCCTCTGGAAACACCATATATTTT	CASSYPGGGPSGNTIYF
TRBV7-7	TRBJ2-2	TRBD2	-	TGTGCTAGCAGCCTAGGGCGACTAGCGGGAACGAACACCGGGGAGCTGTTTTTT	CASSLGRLAGTNTGELFF
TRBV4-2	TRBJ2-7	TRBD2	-	TGTGCCAGCAGCCGGCTAGCGGGGACCTCCTACGAGCAGTACTTC	CASSRLAGTSYEQYF
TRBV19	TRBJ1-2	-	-	TGTGCCAGTAGTATAAAAGGGGCCGGCTATGGCTACACCTTC	CASSIKGAGYGYTF
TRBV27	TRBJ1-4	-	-	TGTGCCAGCAGCCTTACGGGGGGCCTGTGGGAAAAACTGTTTTTT	CASSLTGGLWEKLFF
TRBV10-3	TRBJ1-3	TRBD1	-	TGTGCCATCAGTCCCACAGGGGACTCCTCTGGAAACACCATATATTTT	CAISPTGDSSGNTIYF
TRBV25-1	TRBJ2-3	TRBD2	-	TGTGCCAGCAGTGAATCCCTAGCGGGAGTGTCGGATACGCAGTATTTT	CASSESLAGVSDTQYF
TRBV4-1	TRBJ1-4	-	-	TGCGCCAGCAGCCGGGGCAGCAAAGCAACTAATGAAAAACTGTTTTTT	CASSRGSKATNEKLFF
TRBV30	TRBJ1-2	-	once	TGTGCCTGGAGTCCGGGGTCAGGCTCCTATGGCTACACCTTC	CAWSPGSGSYGYTF
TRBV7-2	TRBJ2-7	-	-	TGTGCCAGCAGCTTCAGCCTAGGAACCTACGAGCAGTACTTC	CASSFSLGTYEQYF
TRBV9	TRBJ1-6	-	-	TGTGCCAGCAGCGTAGGCAGCTCCTATAATTCACCCCTCCACTTT	CASSVGSSYNSPLHF
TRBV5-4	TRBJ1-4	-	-	TGTGCCAGCAGCCCCGGGTTAACTAATGAAAAACTGTTTTTT	CASSPGLTNEKLFF
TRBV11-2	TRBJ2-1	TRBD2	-	TGTGCCAGCAGCCCCGGGACTAGCGGGGCCAGCTCCTACAATGAGCAGTTCTTC	CASSPGTSGASSYNEQFF
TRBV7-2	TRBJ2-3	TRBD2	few	TGTGCCAGCAGCTTATTCGGGACTAGCCAGTTCGTGGCAGATACGCAGTATTTT	CASSLFGTSQFVADTQYF
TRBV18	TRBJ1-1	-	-	TGTGCCAGCTCCCCCGGGGTGAACACTGAAGCTTTCTTT	CASSPGVNTEAFF
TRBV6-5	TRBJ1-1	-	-	TGTGCCAGTATCGGGGTGATCACTGAAGCTTTCTTT	CASIGVITEAFF
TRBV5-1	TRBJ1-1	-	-	TGCGCCAGCAGCTTGGAAGGAGCAAAGAACACTGAAGCTTTCTTT	CASSLEGAKNTEAFF